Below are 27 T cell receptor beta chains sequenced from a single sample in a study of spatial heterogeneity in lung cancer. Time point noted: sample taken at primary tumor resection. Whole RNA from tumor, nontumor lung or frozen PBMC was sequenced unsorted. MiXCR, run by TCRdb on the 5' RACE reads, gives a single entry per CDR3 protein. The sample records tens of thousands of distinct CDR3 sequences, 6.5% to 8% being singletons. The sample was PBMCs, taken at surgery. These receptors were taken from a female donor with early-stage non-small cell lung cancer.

Written as DNA, the CDR3 is TGTGCCAGCAGCTTGCCGGGGTCCCGGACTGAAGCTTTCTTT. This gives the protein CASSLPGSRTEAFF. The chain is built from TRBV7-3 and TRBJ1-1; no reliable D call. CDR3 length equals 14 residues. In germline, CDR1 is SGHTA, CDR2 FQGTGA. Trimming removed 3 bases from V and 5 bases from J, with 13 bases in between.

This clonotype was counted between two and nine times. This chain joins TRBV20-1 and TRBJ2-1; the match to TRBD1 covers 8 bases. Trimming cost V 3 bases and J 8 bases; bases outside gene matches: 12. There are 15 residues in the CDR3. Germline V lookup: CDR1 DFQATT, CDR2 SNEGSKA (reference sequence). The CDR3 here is CSASPPDRGQHEQFF. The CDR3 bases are TGCAGTGCTAGTCCTCCCGACAGGGGCCAACATGAGCAGTTCTTC.

This CDR3 is CASQSGTAYEQYF. CDR3 nucleotides: TGTGCCAGCCAATCCGGGACAGCATACGAGCAGTACTTC. This rearrangement joins TRBV12-3 or TRBV12-4 to TRBJ2-7, with 7 bases that match TRBD1. The CDR3 covers 13 residues. The junction had 8 bases not matched to a gene; V was cut back by 8 bases and J by 4 bases.

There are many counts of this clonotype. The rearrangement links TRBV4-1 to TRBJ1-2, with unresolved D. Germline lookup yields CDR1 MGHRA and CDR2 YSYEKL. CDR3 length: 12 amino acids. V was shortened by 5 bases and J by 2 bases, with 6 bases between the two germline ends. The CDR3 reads CASSGVNYGYTF. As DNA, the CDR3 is TGCGCCAGCAGCGGAGTAAACTATGGCTACACCTTC.

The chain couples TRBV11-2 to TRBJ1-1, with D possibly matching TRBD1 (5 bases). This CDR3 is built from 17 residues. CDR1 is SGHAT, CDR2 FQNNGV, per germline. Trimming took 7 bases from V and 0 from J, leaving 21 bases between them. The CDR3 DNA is TGTGCCAGCACCGCAATAAGGGGCGGGAGTGTGAACACTGAAGCTTTCTTT. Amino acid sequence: CASTAIRGGSVNTEAFF.

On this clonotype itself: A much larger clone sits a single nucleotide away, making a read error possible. CDR3 amino acids: CASSFRAYNEQFF. The CDR3 DNA sequence: TGTGCCAGCAGCTTCCGGGCTTACAATGAGCAGTTCTTC. The chain is built from TRBV7-6 and TRBJ2-1; D is undetermined. The V and J ends lost 3 bases and 4 bases respectively, with 7 bases between them. Germline assignment: CDR1 SGHVS and CDR2 FNYEAQ. The CDR3 totals 13 residues.

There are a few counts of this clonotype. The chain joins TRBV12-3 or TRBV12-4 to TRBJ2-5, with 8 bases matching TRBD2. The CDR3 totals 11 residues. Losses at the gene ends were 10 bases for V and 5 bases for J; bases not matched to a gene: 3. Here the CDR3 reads CATRGGETQYF. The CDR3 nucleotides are TGTGCCACCCGGGGGGGCGAGACCCAGTACTTC.

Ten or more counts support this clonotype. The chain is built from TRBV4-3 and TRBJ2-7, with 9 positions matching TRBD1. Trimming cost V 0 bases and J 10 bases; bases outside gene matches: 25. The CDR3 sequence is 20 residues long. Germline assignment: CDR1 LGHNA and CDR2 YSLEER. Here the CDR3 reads CASSQDWGSTARTGVNPQYF. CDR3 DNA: TGCGCCAGCAGCCAAGATTGGGGCAGCACTGCCCGGACAGGGGTAAACCCCCAGTACTTC.

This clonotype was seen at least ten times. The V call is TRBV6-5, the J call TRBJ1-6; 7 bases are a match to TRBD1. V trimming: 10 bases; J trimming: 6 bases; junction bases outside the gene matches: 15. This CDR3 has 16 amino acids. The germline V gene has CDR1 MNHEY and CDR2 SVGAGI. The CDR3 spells CATKASEGQPNSPLHF. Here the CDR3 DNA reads TGTGCCACCAAAGCTTCGGAGGGACAGCCTAATTCACCCCTCCACTTT.

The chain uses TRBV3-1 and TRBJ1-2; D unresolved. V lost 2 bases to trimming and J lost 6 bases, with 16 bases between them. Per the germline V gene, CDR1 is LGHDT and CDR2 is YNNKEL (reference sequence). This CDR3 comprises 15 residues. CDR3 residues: CASSQRSGQPHGYTF. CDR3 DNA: TGTGCCAGCAGCCAAAGATCCGGGCAGCCCCATGGCTACACCTTC. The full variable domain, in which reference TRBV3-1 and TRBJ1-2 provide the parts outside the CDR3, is DTAVSQTPKYLVTQMGNDKSIKCEQNLGHDTMYWYKQDSKKFLKIMFSYNNKELIINETVPNRFSPKSPDKAHLNLHINSLELGDSAVYFCASSQRSGQPHGYTFGSGTRLTVV.

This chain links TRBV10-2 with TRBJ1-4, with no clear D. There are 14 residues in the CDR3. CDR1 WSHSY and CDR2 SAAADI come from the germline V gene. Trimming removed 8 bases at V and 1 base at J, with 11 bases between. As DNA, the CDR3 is TGCGCCAGCCGGTCGGCAGGAACTAATGAAAAACTGTTTTTT. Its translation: CASRSAGTNEKLFF.

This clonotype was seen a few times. The CDR3 DNA sequence: TGCGCCAGCAGCTACGACGGTACTGGCTACACCTTC. This codes for CASSYDGTGYTF. V gene TRBV5-1 combines with J gene TRBJ1-2; D remains unclear. The length of the CDR3 is 12 residues. V lost 3 bases to trimming and J lost 7 bases, with 10 bases between them. CDR1 SGHRS and CDR2 YFSETQ come from the germline V gene.

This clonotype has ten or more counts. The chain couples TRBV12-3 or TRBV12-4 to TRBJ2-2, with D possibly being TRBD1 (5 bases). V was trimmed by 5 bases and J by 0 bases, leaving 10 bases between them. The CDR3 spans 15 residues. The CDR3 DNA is TGTGCCAGCAGTCCCGGACAAGCGAACACCGGGGAGCTGTTTTTT. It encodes CASSPGQANTGELFF.

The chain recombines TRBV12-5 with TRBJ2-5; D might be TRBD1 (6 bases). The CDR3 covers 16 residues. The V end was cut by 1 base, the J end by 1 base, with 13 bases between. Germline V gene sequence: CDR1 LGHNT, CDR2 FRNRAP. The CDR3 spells CASGLAYARGQETQYF. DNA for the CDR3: TGTGCTAGTGGTTTGGCCTATGCCAGGGGCCAAGAGACCCAGTACTTC. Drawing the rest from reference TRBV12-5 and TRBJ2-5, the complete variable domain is DARVTQTPRHKVTEMGQEVTMRCQPILGHNTVFWYRQTMMQGLELLAYFRNRAPLDDSGMPKDRFSAEMPDATLATLKIQPSEPRDSAVYFCASGLAYARGQETQYFGPGTRLLVL.

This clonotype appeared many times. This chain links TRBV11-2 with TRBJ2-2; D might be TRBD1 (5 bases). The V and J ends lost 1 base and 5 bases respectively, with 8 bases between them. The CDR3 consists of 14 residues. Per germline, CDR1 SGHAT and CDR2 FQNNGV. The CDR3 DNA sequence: TGTGCCAGCAGCTTAGGGGGCTCAACCGGGGAGCTGTTTTTT. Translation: CASSLGGSTGELFF.

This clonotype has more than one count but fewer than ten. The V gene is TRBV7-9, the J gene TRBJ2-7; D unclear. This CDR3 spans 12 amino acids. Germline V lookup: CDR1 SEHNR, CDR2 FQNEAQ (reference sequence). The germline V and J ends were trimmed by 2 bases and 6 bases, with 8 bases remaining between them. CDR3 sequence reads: CASSLQDGEQYF. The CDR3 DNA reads TGTGCCAGCAGCTTACAGGATGGCGAGCAGTACTTC.

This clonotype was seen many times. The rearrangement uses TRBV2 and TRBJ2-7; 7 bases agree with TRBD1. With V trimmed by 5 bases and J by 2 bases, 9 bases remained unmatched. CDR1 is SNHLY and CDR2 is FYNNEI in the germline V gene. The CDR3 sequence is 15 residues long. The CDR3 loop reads CASSYRETGTYEQYF. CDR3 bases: TGTGCCAGCAGTTACCGCGAGACAGGGACCTACGAGCAGTACTTC.

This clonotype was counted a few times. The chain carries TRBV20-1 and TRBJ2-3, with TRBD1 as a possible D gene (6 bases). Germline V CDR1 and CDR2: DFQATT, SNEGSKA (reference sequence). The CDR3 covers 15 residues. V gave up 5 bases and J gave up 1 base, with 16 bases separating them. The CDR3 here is CSAELQTGGTDTQYF. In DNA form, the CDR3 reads TGCAGTGCTGAGCTACAGACAGGCGGCACAGATACGCAGTATTTT.

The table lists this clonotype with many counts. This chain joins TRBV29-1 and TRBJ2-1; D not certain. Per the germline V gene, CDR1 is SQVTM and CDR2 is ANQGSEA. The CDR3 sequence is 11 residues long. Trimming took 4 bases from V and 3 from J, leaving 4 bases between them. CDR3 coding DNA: TGCAGCGTTGCCCTCTACAATGAGCAGTTCTTC. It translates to CSVALYNEQFF.

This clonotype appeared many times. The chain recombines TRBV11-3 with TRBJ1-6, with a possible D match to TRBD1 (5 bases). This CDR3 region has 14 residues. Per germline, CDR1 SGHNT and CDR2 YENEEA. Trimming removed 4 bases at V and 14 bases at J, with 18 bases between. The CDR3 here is CASSSARGDWALHF. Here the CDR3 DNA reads TGTGCCAGCAGCTCCGCGCGGGGGGATTGGGCCCTCCACTTT.

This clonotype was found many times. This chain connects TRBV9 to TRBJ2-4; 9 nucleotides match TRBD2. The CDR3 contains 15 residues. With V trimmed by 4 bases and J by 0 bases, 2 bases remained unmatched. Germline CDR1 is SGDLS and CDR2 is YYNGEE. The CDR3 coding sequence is TGTGCCAGCAGCACTAGCGGGTCAGCCAAAAACATTCAGTACTTC. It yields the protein CASSTSGSAKNIQYF. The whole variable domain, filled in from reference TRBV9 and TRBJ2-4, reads DSGVTQTPKHLITATGQRVTLRCSPRSGDLSVYWYQQSLDQGLQFLIQYYNGEERAKGNILERFSAQQFPDLHSELNLSSLELGDSALYFCASSTSGSAKNIQYFGAGTRLSVL.

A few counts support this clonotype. The CDR3 spells CATSDVAKNIQYF. DNA for the CDR3: TGTGCCACCAGTGACGTAGCCAAAAACATTCAGTACTTC. J is TRBJ2-4 and V is TRBV24-1, with D hard to call. Germline lookup yields CDR1 KGHDR and CDR2 SFDVKD. The CDR3 is 13 amino acids. Deletions cut 4 bases from V and 0 bases from J, with 3 bases between.

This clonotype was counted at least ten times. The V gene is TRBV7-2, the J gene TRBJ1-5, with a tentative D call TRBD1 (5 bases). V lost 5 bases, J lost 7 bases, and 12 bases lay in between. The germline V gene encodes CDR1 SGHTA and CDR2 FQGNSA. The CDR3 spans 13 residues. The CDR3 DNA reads TGTGCCAGCAGCGGGCAGGGATCCCAGCCCCAGCATTTT. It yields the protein CASSGQGSQPQHF.

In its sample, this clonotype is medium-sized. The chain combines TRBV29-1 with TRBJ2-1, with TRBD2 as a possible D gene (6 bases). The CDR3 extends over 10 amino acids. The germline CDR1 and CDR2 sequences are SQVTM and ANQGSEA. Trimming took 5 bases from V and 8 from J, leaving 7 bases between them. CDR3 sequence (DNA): TGCAGCGTTCGGAGGGATGAGCAGTTCTTC. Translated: CSVRRDEQFF.

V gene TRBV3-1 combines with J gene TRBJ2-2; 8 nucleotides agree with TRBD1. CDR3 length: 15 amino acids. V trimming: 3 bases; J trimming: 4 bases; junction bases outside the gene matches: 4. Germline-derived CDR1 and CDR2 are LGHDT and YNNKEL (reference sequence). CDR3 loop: CASSQEDRATGELFF. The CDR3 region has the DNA TGTGCCAGCAGCCAGGAGGACAGGGCCACCGGGGAGCTGTTTTTT.

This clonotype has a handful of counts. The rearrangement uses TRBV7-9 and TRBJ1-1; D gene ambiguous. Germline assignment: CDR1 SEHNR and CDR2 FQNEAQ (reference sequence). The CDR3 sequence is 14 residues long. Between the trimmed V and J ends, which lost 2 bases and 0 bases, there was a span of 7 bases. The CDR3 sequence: CASSLWDLNTEAFF. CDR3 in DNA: TGTGCCAGCAGCTTATGGGATTTGAACACTGAAGCTTTCTTT.

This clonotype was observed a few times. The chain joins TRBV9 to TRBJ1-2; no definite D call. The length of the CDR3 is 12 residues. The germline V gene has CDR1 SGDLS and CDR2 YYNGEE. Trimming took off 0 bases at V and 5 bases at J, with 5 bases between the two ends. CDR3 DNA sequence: TGTGCCAGCAGCGTAGATATATATGGCTACACCTTC. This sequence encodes CASSVDIYGYTF. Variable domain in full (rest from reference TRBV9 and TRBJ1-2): DSGVTQTPKHLITATGQRVTLRCSPRSGDLSVYWYQQSLDQGLQFLIQYYNGEERAKGNILERFSAQQFPDLHSELNLSSLELGDSALYFCASSVDIYGYTFGSGTRLTVV.